This T cell receptor beta chain stems from a study of early T cells in non-severe SARS-CoV-2 infection. Across the whole study: Sequencing of unsorted whole blood was done on bulk RNA, leaving chains unpaired.

Germline CDR1 and CDR2: MDHEN and SYDVKM. Germline trimming cut 7 bases from V and 2 bases from J; bases unmatched to any gene: 10. CDR3 size: 16 residues. Remarks on this clonotype: Its antigen is currently unknown.

Points from the study as a whole: The matching step, a VDJdb search, favored anti-spike CD8 responses and missed private and CD4 specificities.

Individual cDNA molecules were tagged with unique molecular identifiers. TCRdb analysed the 5' RACE reads with MiXCR anew, one entry per CDR3 protein. Of approximately 50,000 distinct CDR3 sequences in the sample, roughly 9.8% were seen once. This clonotype was obtained from an adult who was a healthcare worker with PCR-confirmed SARS-CoV-2 infection or an uninfected control (not recorded which). V is TRBV28 and J is TRBJ2-2; 7 positions match TRBD1. Sequenced material: whole blood. CDR3 sequence: CASTSGRQGNTGELFF. CDR3 in DNA: TGTGCCAGCACCTCCGGACGACAGGGAAACACCGGGGAGCTGTTTTTT.